This TCR beta chain stems from a study of blood T cell repertoires in COVID-19. The table came from immunoSEQ multiplex PCR; TCRdb's copy has only in-frame clones and leaves some out. The repertoire consists of some 57,000 clones, with about 82% occurring once and the leading ten covering 20% to 25%. The V gene's germline CDR1 is SNHLY and CDR2 FYNNEI. The length of the CDR3 is 11 residues. The ends lost 11 bases at V and 6 bases at J; junction bases unmatched: 4. The V and J genes are TRBV2 and TRBJ1-2; 9 nucleotides line up with TRBD1. The material sequenced was peripheral blood. The sequence came from a woman of 80 years or more with acute or convalescent COVID-19. CDR3 sequence (DNA): TGTGCCGTAGGGACAGGGAATGGCTACACCTTC. This codes for CAVGTGNGYTF.